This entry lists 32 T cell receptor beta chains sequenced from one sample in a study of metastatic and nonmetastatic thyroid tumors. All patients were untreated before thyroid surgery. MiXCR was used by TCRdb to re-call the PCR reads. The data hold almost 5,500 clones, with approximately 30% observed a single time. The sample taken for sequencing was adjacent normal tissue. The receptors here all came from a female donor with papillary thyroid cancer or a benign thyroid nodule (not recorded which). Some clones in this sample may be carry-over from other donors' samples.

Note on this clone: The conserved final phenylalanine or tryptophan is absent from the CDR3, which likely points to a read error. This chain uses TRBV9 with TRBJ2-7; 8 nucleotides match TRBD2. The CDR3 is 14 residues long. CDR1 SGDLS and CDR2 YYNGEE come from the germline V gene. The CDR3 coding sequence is TGTCCCAGCAGAGTAACTAGCGGAACCTACGAGCAGTACTTG. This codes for CPSRVTSGTYEQYL.

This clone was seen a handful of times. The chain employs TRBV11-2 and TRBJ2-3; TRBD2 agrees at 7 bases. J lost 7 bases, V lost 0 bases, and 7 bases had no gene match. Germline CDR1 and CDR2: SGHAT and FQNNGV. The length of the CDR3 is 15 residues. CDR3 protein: CASSLDLAGANTQYF. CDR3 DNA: TGTGCCAGCAGCTTAGATTTAGCGGGTGCCAATACGCAGTATTTT.

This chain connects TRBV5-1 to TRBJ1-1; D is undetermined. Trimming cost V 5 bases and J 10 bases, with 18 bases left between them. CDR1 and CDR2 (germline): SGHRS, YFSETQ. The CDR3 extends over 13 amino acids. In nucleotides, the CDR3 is TGCGCCAGCAGTCATGGAGGCGACGAGGGAGCTTTCTTT. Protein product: CASSHGGDEGAFF.

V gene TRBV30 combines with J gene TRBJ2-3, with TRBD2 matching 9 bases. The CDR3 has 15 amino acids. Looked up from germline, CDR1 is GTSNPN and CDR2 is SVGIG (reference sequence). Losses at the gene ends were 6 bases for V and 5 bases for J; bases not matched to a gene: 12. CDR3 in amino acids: CACRRWREGKDTQYF. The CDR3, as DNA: TGTGCCTGCAGGCGGTGGCGGGAGGGAAAAGATACGCAGTATTTT.

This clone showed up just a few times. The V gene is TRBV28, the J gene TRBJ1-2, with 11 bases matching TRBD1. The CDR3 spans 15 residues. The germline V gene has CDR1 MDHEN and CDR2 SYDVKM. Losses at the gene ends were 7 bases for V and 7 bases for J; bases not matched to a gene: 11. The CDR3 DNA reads TGTGCCAGCACTACAAGGACAGGGGGCGCCGGTGGCTACACCTTC. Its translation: CASTTRTGGAGGYTF.

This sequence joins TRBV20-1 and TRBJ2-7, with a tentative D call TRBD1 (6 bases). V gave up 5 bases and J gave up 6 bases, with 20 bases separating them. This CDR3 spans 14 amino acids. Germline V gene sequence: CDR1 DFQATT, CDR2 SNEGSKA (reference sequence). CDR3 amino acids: CSAFKRTQGPEQYF. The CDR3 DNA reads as TGCAGTGCTTTTAAGCGGACACAGGGACCCGAGCAGTACTTC.

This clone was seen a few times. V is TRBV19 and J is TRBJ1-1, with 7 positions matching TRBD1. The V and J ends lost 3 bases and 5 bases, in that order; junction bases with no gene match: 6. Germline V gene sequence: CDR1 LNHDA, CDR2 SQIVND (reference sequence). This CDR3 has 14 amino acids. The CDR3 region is CASSIRQGSTEAFF. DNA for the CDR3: TGTGCCAGTAGTATTCGACAGGGAAGTACTGAAGCTTTCTTT.

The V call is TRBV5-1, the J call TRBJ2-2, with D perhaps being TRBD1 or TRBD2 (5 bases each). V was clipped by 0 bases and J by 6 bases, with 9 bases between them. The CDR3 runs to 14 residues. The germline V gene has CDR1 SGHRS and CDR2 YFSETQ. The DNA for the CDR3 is TGCGCCAGCAGCTTGGGGCAGGGAGCCGGGGAGCTGTTTTTT. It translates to CASSLGQGAGELFF.

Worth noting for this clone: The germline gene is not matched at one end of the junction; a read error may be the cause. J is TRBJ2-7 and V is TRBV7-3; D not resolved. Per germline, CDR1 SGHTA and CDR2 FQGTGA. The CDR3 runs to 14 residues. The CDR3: CGSSLYTGSDDQYF. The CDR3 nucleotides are TGTGGCAGCAGCTTATATACGGGCTCCGACGACCAGTACTTC.

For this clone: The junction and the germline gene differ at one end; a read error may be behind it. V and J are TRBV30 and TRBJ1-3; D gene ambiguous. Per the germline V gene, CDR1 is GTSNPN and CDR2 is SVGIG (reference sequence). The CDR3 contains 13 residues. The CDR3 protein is CAWNTVVGNTIYF. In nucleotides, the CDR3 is TGTGCTTGGAACACAGTGGTGGGAAACACCATATATTTT.

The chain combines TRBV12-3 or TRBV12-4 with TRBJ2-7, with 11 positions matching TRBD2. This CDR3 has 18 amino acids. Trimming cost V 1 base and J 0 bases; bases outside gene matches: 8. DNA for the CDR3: TGTGCCAGCAGTTTAGAGGCTAGCGGGGGGCCTTTCTCCTACGAGCAGTACTTC. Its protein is CASSLEASGGPFSYEQYF.

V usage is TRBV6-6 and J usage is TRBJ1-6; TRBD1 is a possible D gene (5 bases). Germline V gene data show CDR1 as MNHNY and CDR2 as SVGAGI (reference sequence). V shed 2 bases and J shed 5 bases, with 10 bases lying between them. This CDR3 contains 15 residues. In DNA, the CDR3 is TGTGCCAGCAGTTACCAGGGTTTCCATAATTCACCCCTCCACTTT. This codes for CASSYQGFHNSPLHF.

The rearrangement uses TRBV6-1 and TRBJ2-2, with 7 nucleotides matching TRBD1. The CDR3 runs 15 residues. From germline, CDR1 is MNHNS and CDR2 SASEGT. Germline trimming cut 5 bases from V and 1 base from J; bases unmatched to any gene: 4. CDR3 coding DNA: TGTGCCAGCAGTCTCTGGACAGGGAACACCGGGGAGCTGTTTTTT. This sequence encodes CASSLWTGNTGELFF.

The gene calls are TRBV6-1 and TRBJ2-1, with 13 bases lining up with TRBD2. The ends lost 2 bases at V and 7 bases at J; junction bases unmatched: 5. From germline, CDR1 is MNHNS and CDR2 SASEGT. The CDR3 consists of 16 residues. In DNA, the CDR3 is TGTGCCAGCAGTGAATATGAGGGACTAGCGGGAAATGAGCAGTTCTTC. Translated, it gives CASSEYEGLAGNEQFF.

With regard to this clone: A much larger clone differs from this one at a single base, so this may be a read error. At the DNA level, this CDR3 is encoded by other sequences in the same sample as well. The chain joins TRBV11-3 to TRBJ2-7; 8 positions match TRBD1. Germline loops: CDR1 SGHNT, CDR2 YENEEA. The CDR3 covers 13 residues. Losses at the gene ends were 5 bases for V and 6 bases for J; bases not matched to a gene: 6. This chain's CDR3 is CASSPGTGGEQYF. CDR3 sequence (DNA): TGTGCCAGCAGCCCTGGGACAGGAGGCGAGCAGTACTTC.

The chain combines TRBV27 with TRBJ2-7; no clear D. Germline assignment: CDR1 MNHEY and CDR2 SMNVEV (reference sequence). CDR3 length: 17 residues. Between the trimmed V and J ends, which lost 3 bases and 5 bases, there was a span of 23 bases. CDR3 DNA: TGTGCCAGCAGTTTTGAGACACCGTTGATTTGCGGAGACGAGCAGTACTTC. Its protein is CASSFETPLICGDEQYF.

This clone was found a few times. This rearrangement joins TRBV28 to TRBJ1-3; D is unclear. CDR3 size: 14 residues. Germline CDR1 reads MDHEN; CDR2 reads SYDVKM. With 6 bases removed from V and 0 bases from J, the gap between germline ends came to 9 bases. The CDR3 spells CASSPRPSGNTIYF. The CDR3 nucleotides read TGTGCCAGCAGCCCGCGCCCCTCTGGAAACACCATATATTTT.

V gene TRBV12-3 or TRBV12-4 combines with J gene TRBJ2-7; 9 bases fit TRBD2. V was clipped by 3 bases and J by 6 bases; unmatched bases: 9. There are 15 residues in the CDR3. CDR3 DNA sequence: TGTGCCAGCAGTTTCCAGCTAGCGGGATTGGCCGAGCAGTACTTC. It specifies CASSFQLAGLAEQYF.

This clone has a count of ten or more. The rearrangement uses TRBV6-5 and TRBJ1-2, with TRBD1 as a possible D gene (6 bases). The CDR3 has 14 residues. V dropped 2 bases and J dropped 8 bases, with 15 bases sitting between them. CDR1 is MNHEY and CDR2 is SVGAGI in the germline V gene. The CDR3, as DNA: TGTGCCAGCAGTTACGGGGGCAGGTACCCGGGCTACACCTTC. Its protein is CASSYGGRYPGYTF.

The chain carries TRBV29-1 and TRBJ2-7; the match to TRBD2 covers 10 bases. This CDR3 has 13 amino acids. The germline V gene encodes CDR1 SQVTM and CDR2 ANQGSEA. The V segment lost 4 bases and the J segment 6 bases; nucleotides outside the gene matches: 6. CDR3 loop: CSVGLAGVGEQYF. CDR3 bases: TGCAGCGTTGGGCTAGCGGGAGTTGGCGAGCAGTACTTC.

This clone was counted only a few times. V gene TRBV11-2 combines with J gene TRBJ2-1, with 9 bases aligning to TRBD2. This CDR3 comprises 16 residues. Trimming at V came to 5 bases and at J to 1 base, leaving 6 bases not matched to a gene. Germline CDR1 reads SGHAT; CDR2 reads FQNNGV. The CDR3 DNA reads TGTGCCAGCAGCGCTTCTAGCGGGGTGTCCTACAATGAGCAGTTCTTC. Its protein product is CASSASSGVSYNEQFF.

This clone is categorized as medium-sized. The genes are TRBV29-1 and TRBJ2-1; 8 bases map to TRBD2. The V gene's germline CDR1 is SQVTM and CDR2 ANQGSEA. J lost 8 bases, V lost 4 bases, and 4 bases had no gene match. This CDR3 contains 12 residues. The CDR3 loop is CSVVTSGHEQFF. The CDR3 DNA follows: TGCAGCGTTGTAACTAGCGGACATGAGCAGTTCTTC.

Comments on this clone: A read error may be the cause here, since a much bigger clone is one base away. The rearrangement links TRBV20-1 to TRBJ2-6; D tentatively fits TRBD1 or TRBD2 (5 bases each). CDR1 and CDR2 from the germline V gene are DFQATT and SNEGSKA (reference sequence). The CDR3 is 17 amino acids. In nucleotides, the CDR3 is TGCAGTGCTTCCCCACCCGCGCGAGGGTCCGGGGCCAACATCCTGACTTTC. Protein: CSASPPARGSGANILTF.

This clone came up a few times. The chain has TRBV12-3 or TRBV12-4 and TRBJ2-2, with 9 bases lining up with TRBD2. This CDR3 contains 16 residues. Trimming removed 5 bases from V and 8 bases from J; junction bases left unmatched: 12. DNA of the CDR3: TGTGCCAGCAGTCCCGTTAGCGGGAGTGGATCGGGGGAGCTGTTTTTT. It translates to CASSPVSGSGSGELFF.

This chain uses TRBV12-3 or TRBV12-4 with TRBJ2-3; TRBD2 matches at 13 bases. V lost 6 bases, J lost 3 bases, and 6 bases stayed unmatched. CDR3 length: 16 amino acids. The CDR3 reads CASSRLAGGGTDTQYF. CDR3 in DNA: TGTGCCAGCAGCCGACTAGCGGGAGGAGGGACAGATACGCAGTATTTT.

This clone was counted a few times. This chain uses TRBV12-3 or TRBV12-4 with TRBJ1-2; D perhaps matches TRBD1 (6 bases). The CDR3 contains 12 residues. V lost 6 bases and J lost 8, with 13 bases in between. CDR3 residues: CASSATGRGYTF. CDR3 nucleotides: TGTGCCAGCAGCGCTACAGGGAGGGGCTACACCTTC.

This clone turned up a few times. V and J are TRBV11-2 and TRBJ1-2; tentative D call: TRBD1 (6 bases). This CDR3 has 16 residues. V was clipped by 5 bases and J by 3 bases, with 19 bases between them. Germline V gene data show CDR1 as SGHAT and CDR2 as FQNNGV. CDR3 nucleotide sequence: TGTGCCAGCAGCCTCCTCTCTCGGGGGCCCGACTATGGCTACACCTTC. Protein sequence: CASSLLSRGPDYGYTF.

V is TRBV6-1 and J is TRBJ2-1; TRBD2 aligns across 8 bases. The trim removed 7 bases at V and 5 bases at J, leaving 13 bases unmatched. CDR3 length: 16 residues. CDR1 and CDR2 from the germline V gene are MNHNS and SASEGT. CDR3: CASKSSGSGSDNEQFF. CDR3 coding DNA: TGTGCCAGCAAATCCAGCGGGAGTGGCTCGGACAATGAGCAGTTCTTC.

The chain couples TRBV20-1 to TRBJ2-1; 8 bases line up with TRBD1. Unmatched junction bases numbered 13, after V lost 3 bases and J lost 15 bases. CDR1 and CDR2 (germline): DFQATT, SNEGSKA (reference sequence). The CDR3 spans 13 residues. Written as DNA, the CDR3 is TGCAGTGCTAGCCCTCCGCGGACAGGGTTGGGGTTCTTC. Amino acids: CSASPPRTGLGFF.

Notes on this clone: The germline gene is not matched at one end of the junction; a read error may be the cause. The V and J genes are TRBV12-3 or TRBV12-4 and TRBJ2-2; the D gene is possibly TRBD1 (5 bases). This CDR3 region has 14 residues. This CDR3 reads CASSLDKPTRELFF. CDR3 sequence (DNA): TGTGCCAGCAGTTTGGACAAGCCCACCAGGGAGCTGTTTTTT.

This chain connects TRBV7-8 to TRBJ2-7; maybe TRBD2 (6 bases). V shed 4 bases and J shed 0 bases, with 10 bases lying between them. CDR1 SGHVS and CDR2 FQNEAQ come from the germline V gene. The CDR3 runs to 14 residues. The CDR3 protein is CASSSRDPSYEQYF. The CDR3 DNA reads TGTGCCAGCAGCTCGCGGGACCCCTCCTACGAGCAGTACTTC. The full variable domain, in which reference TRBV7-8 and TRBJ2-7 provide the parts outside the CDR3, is GAGVSQSPRYKVAKRGQDVALRCDPISGHVSLFWYQQALGQGPEFLTYFQNEAQLDKSGLPSDRFFAERPEGSVSTLKIQRTQQEDSAVYLCASSSRDPSYEQYFGPGTRLTVT.

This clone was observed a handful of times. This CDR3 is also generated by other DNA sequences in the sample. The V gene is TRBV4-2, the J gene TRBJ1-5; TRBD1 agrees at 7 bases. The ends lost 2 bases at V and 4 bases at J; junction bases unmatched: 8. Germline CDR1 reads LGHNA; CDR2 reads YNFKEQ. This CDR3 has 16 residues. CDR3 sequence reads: CASSQLGDRRNQPQHF. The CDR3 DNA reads TGTGCCAGCAGCCAATTAGGGGACAGACGGAATCAGCCCCAGCATTTT.